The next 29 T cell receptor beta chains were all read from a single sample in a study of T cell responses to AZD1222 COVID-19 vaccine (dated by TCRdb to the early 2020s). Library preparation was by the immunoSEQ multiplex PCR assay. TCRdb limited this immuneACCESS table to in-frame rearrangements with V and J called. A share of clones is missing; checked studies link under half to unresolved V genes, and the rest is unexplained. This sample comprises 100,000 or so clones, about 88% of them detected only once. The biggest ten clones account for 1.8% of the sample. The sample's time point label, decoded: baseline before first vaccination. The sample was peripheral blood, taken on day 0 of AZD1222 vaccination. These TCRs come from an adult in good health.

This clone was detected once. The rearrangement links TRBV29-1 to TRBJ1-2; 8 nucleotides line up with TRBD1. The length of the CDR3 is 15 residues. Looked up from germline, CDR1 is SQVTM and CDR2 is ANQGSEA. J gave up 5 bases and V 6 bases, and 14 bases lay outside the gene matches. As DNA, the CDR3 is TGCAGCGTCCCCGTCCGGACAGGGAGGGGGTATGGCTACACCTTC. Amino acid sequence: CSVPVRTGRGYGYTF.

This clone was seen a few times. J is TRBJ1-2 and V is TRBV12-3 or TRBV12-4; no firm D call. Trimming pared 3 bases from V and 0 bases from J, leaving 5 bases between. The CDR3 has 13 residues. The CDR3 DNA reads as TGTGCCAGCAGTTTTGGAACTAACTATGGCTACACCTTC. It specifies CASSFGTNYGYTF.

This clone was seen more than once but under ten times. CDR3 coding DNA: TGCAGCGTTGATCCGGCAGGGACCTACGAGCAGTACTTC. This sequence encodes CSVDPAGTYEQYF. The chain employs TRBV29-1 and TRBJ2-7; a possible D gene is TRBD1 (5 bases). This CDR3 contains 13 residues. Trimming took 3 bases from V and 2 from J, leaving 11 bases between them. CDR1 is SQVTM, CDR2 ANQGSEA, per germline.

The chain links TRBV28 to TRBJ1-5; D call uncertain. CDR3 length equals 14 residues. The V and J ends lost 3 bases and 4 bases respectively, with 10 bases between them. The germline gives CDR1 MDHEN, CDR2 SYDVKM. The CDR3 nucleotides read TGTGCCAGCAGTTTTCGGGCAGAAAATCAGCCCCAGCATTTT. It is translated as CASSFRAENQPQHF.

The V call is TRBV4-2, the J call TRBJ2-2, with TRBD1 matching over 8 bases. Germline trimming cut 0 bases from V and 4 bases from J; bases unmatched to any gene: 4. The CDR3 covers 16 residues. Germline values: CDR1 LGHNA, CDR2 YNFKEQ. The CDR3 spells CASSQESGGLTGELFF. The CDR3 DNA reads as TGTGCCAGCAGCCAAGAGTCAGGGGGCCTCACCGGGGAGCTGTTTTTT.

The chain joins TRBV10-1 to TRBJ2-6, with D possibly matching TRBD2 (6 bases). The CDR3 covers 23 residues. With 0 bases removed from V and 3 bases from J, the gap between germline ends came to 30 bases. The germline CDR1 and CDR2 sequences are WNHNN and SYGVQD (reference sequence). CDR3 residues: CASSESRSGGGGICFIGANVLTF. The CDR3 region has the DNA TGCGCCAGCAGTGAGTCACGAAGTGGGGGAGGCGGAATTTGTTTTATTGGGGCCAACGTCCTGACTTTC.

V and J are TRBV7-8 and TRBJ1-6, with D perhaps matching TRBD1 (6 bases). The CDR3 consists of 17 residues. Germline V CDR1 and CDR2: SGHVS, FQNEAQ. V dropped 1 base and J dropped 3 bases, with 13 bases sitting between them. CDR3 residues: CASSLGQDNYYNSPLHF. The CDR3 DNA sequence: TGTGCCAGCAGCTTAGGACAGGACAACTACTATAATTCACCCCTCCACTTT.

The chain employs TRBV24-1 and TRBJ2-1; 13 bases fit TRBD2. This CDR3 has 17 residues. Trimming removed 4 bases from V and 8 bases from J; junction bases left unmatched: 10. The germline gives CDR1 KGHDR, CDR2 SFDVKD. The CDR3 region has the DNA TGTGCCACCAGTGAGACCCCCGGGACTAGCGGGATCGATGAGCAGTTCTTC. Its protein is CATSETPGTSGIDEQFF.

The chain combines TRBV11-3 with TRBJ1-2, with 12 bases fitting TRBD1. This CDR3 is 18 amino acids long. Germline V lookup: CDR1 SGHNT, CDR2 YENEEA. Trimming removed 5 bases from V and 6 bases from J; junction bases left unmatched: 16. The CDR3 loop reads CASSDEGTGGIMKNGYTF. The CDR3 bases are TGTGCCAGCAGCGACGAGGGGACAGGGGGCATCATGAAGAATGGCTACACCTTC.

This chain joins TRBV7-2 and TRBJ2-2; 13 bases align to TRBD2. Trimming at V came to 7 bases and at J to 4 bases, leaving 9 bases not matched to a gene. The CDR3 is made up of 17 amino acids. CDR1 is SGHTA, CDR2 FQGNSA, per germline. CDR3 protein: CASTLGLAGVSTGELFF. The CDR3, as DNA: TGTGCCAGCACCCTCGGACTAGCGGGAGTGAGCACCGGGGAGCTGTTTTTT. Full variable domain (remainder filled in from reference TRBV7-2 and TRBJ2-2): GAGVSQSPSNKVTEKGKDVELRCDPISGHTALYWYRQSLGQGLEFLIYFQGNSAPDKSGLPSDRFSAERTGGSVSTLTIQRTQQEDSAVYLCASTLGLAGVSTGELFFGEGSRLTVL.

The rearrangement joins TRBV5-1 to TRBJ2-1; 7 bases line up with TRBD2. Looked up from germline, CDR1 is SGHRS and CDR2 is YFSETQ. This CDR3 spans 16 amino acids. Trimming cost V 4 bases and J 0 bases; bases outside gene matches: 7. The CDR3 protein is CASSVSLADSYNEQFF. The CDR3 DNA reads TGCGCCAGCAGCGTGAGTCTAGCGGACTCCTACAATGAGCAGTTCTTC. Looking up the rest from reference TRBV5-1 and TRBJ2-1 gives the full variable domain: KAGVTQTPRYLIKTRGQQVTLSCSPISGHRSVSWYQQTPGQGLQFLFEYFSETQRNKGNFPGRFSGRQFSNSRSEMNVSTLELGDSALYLCASSVSLADSYNEQFFGPGTRLTVL.

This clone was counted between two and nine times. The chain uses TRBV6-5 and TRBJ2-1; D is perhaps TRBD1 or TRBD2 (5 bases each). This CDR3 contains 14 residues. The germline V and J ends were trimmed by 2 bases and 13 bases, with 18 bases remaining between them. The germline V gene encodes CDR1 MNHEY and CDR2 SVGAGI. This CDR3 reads CASSYVRGQSLQFF. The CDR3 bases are TGTGCCAGCAGTTACGTACGGGGCCAGTCGCTCCAGTTCTTC.

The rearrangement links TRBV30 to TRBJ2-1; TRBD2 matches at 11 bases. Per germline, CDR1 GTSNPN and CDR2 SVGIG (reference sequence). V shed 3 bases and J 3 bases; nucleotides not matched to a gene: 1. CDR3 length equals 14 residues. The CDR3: CAWSGLAGYNEQFF. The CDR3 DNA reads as TGTGCCTGGAGCGGACTAGCGGGCTACAATGAGCAGTTCTTC.

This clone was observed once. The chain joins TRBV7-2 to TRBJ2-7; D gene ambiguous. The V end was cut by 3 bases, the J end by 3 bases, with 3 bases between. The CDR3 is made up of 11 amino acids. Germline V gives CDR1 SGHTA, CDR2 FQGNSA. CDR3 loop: CASSLIYEQYF. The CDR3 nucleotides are TGTGCCAGCAGCTTGATCTACGAGCAGTACTTC.

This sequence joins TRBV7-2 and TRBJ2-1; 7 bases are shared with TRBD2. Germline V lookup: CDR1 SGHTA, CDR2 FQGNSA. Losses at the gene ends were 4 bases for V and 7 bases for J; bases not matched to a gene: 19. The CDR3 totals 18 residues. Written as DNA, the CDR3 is TGTGCCAGCAGCTCCTCCCACAGTGGGGCAGCGGGGAGGAATGAGCAGTTCTTC. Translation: CASSSSHSGAAGRNEQFF.

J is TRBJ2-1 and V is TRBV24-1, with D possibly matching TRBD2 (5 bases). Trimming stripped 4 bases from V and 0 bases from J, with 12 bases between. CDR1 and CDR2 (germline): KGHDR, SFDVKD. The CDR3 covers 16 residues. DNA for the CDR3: TGTGCCACCAGTGACGTGGACTTAAGCTCCTACAATGAGCAGTTCTTC. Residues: CATSDVDLSSYNEQFF.

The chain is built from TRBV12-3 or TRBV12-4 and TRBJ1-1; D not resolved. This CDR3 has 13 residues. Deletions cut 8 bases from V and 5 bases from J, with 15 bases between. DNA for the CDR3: TGTGCCAGCTTGCTAGGCCCACAGACTGAAGCTTTCTTT. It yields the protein CASLLGPQTEAFF.

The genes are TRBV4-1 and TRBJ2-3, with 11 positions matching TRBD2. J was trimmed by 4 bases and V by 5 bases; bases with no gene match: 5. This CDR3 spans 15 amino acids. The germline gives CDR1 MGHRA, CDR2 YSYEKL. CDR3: CASSETSGIADTQYF. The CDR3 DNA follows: TGCGCCAGCAGCGAGACTAGCGGGATAGCAGATACGCAGTATTTT.

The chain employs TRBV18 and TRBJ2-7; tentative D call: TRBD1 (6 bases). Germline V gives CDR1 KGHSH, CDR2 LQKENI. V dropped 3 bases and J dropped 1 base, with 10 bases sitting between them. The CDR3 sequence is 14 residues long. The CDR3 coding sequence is TGTGCCAGCTCACCGGACAGTATATCCTACGAGCAGTACTTC. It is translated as CASSPDSISYEQYF. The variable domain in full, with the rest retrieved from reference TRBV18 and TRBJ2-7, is NAGVMQNPRHLVRRRGQEARLRCSPMKGHSHVYWYRQLPEEGLKFMVYLQKENIIDESGMPKERFSAEFPKEGPSILRIQQVVRGDSAAYFCASSPDSISYEQYFGPGTRLTVT.

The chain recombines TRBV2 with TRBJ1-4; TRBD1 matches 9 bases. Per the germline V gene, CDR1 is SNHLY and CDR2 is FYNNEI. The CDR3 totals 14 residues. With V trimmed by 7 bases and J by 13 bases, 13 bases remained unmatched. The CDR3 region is CASIQDRGSQGLFF. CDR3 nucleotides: TGTGCCAGCATCCAGGACAGGGGTAGTCAGGGACTGTTTTTT.

CDR3 in amino acids: CASRRGSNYGYTF. In nucleotides, the CDR3 is TGTGCCAGCAGGAGAGGGAGTAACTATGGCTACACCTTC. The chain is built from TRBV27 and TRBJ1-2, with no clear D. The V gene's germline CDR1 is MNHEY and CDR2 SMNVEV (reference sequence). This CDR3 has 13 amino acids. The V end lost 6 bases, the J end lost 1 base, and 9 bases lay between the germline ends.

CDR3 sequence: CASSQEFWGSNQPQHF. As DNA, the CDR3 is TGCGCCAGCAGCCAAGAATTTTGGGGTAGCAATCAGCCCCAGCATTTT. The rearrangement uses TRBV4-3 and TRBJ1-5; D uncertain. Trimming stripped 0 bases from V and 0 bases from J, with 9 bases between. The CDR3 runs 16 residues. CDR1 is LGHNA, CDR2 YSLEER, per germline.

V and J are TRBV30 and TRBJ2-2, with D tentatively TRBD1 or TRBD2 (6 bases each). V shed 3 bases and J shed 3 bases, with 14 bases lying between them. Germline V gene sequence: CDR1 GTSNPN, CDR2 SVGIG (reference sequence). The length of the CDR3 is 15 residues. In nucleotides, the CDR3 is TGTGCCTGGAGCGACGGGGGCCGCGACACCGGGGAGCTGTTTTTT. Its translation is CAWSDGGRDTGELFF.

The CDR3 spells CASGLAVNQPQHF. The CDR3 coding sequence is TGTGCTAGTGGTTTGGCCGTTAATCAGCCCCAGCATTTT. The V gene is TRBV12-5, the J gene TRBJ1-5; no reliable D call. There are 13 residues in the CDR3. CDR1 is LGHNT, CDR2 FRNRAP, per germline. Trimming took off 1 base at V and 4 bases at J, with 5 bases between the two ends.

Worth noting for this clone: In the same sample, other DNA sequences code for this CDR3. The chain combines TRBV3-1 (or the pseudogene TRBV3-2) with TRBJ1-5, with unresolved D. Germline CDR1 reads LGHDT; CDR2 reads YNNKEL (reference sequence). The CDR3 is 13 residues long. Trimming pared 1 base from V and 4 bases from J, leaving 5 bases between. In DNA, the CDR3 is TGTGCCAGCAGCCAAGGGGGTAATCAGCCCCAGCATTTT. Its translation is CASSQGGNQPQHF.

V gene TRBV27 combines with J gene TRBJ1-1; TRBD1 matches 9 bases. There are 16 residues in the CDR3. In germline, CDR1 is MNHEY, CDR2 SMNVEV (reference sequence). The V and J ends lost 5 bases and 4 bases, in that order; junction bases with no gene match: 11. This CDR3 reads CASSPRTGQGSTEAFF. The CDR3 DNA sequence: TGTGCCAGCAGTCCGAGGACGGGACAGGGTAGCACTGAAGCTTTCTTT.

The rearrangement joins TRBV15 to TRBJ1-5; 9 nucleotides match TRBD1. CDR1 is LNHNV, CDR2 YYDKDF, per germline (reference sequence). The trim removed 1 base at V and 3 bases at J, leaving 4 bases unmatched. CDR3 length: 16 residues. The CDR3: CATSRVGQGFNQPQHF. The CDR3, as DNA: TGTGCCACCAGCAGAGTGGGACAGGGATTCAATCAGCCCCAGCATTTT.

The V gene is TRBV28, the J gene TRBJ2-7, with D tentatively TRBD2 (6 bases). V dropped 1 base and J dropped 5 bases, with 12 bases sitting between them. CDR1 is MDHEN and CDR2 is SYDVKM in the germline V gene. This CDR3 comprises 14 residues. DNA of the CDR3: TGTGCCAGCAGTTTATACTCGGGAGATCACGAGCAGTACTTC. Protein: CASSLYSGDHEQYF.

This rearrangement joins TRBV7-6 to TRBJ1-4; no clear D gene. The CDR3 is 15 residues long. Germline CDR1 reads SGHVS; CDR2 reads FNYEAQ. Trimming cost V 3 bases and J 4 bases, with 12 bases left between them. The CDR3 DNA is TGTGCCAGCAGCTTCCTTAGGAGCATTAATGAAAAACTGTTTTTT. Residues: CASSFLRSINEKLFF.